This is a list of T cell receptor beta chains from one sample in a study of cytomegalovirus exposure and HLA in healthy donors. Assay used: immunoSEQ multiplex PCR; TCRdb lists only in-frame clones, some missing. The sample carries about 160,000 clones, around 75% recorded once. The sequencing input was PBMCs. All receptors come from a woman aged 50 to 60 in good health and CMV-seropositive. Both conserved end residues are part of each CDR3. The order of the fields is J gene, D gene, V gene, CDR3 length, clone size, CDR3 DNA, CDR3 protein. D genes are given only for firm matches. Some rows mark clone size as missing; the rest say once, few, many or name a class of expanded clone.

TRBJ1-1,TRBD1,TRBV19,17,.,TGTGCCAGTAGTATGAATGAAAGGGGGCGGGGTGAACGTGAAGCTTTCTTT,CASSMNERGRGEREAFF
TRBJ2-1,TRBD2,TRBV5-1,15,.,TGCGCCAGCAGCCCCACTTCTAGCGGGGTGGGGGGGCAGTTCTTC,CASSPTSSGVGGQFF
TRBJ2-2,.,TRBV2,13,.,TGTGCCAGCAGAGAGACAGTCACCGGGGAGCTGTTTTTT,CASRETVTGELFF
TRBJ1-2,TRBD1,TRBV7-2,12,.,TGTGCCAGCAGTCCAGGGGGCTCGGGCTACACCTTC,CASSPGGSGYTF
TRBJ1-1,.,TRBV2,13,.,TGTGCCAGCAATGAGTTCTCAGGCACTGAAGCTTTCTTT,CASNEFSGTEAFF
TRBJ2-5,TRBD2,TRBV5-6,17,.,TGTGCCAGCAGCTTCTGGACTAGCGGGGGAACCCTAGAGACCCAGTACTTC,CASSFWTSGGTLETQYF
TRBJ2-7,TRBD2,TRBV5-1,15,few,TGCGCCAGCAGCTTGGCGGGGGGGCTAAGGTACGAGCAGTACTTC,CASSLAGGLRYEQYF
TRBJ2-3,.,TRBV6-5,13,.,TGTGCCAGCGTGGACAGAGTCACAGATACGCAGTATTTT,CASVDRVTDTQYF
TRBJ1-1,.,TRBV30,14,.,TGTGCCTGGAGTGTTGGGGCCCGAGACACTGAAGCTTTCTTT,CAWSVGARDTEAFF
TRBJ2-7,TRBD1,TRBV2,14,once,TGTGCCAGCAATATGGGGACAGGGCCGAGCGAGCAGTACTTC,CASNMGTGPSEQYF
TRBJ1-2,.,TRBV29-1,14,.,TGCAGCGTTCATGGATCGTCAGGGGCCTATGGCTGCACCTTC,CSVHGSSGAYGCTF
TRBJ2-5,.,TRBV2,13,.,TGTGCCAGCAGGGGGGGCGGGGGAGAGACCCAGCACTTC,CASRGGGGETQHF
TRBJ1-1,.,TRBV19,12,once,TGTGCCAGTAGTTACGGACAGCTTGAAGCTTTCTTT,CASSYGQLEAFF
TRBJ1-2,.,TRBV5-1,14,.,TGCGCCAGCAGCCCAGGGTCCGGGAACTATGGCTACACCTTC,CASSPGSGNYGYTF
TRBJ1-1,TRBD1,TRBV9,15,.,TGTGCCAGCAGCTCCAGGACAGGAGGGAACACTGAAGCTTTCTTT,CASSSRTGGNTEAFF
TRBJ2-5,TRBD2,TRBV5-1,15,.,TGCGCCAGCAGCTTGGTCGGGGGGTTGGAGGAGACCCAGTACTTC,CASSLVGGLEETQYF
TRBJ2-7,TRBD1,TRBV5-1,13,.,TGCGCCAGCAGCTCGACAGGGTTGGTCGAGCAGTACTTC,CASSSTGLVEQYF
TRBJ2-7,.,TRBV6-1,12,.,TGTGCCAGCAGCCCAGGGTACTACGAGCAGTACTTC,CASSPGYYEQYF
TRBJ2-7,TRBD1,TRBV7-9,13,.,TGTGCCAGCAGCCGGGACAGTACGACCGAGCAGTACTTC,CASSRDSTTEQYF
TRBJ2-1,TRBD2,TRBV5-4,15,.,TGTGCCAGCAGCTCGCTAGCGGGTAATTACAATGAGCAGTTCTTC,CASSSLAGNYNEQFF
TRBJ2-4,TRBD1,TRBV19,16,.,TGTGCCAGTAGTACGATAGACAGGGTAGCCAAAAACATTCAGTACTTC,CASSTIDRVAKNIQYF
TRBJ2-7,.,TRBV7-9,11,few,TGTGCCAGCAGATCCACAGGGAGGGAGTACTTC,CASRSTGREYF
TRBJ2-3,.,TRBV7-9,16,.,TGTTCCAGCAGCGGGTGGGCAGAAGAATGGACAGATACGCAGTATTTT,CSSSGWAEEWTDTQYF
TRBJ1-6,.,TRBV25-1,14,.,TGTGCCAGCAGTCAGGACAGCCAAAATTCACCCCTCCACTTT,CASSQDSQNSPLHF
TRBJ1-2,TRBD1,TRBV7-9,13,.,TGTGCCAGCAGTCAGGACAGGGCGCTATGGTACACCTTC,CASSQDRALWYTF
TRBJ2-5,TRBD2,TRBV6-1,14,once,TGTGCCAGCCTCGGCGGGGGGTTAGGGGAGACCCAGTACTTC,CASLGGGLGETQYF
TRBJ1-1,.,TRBV27,17,.,TGTGCCAGCAGTTTTCTCACTGGACAGTCCCTGAACACTGAAGCTTTCTTT,CASSFLTGQSLNTEAFF
TRBJ2-7,TRBD1,TRBV6-5,13,.,TGTGCCAGCAGGGGCAGGGGGCATGACGAGCAGTACTTC,CASRGRGHDEQYF
TRBJ2-7,.,TRBV2,17,.,TGTGCCAGCAGTGAAGCGCTTCTTGGAACAGTTCTTACCGAGCAGTACTTC,CASSEALLGTVLTEQYF
TRBJ2-2,.,TRBV6-1,14,.,TGTGCCAGCAGAGTAACAGGGTCGGGCGGGGAGCTGTTTTTT,CASRVTGSGGELFF
TRBJ2-5,.,TRBV6-5,12,.,TGTGCCAGCAGTTTTACAGGGGAGGACCAGTACTTC,CASSFTGEDQYF
TRBJ1-2,.,TRBV5-1,14,.,TGCGCCAGCAGCCCCGGGGGGGCCGCCGGGGACTACACCTTC,CASSPGGAAGDYTF
TRBJ1-1,.,TRBV25-1,11,few,TGTTGGAGGGGGGGAGGGACTGAAGCTTTCTTT,CWRGGGTEAFF
TRBJ1-1,TRBD1,TRBV7-9,16,.,TGTGCCAGCAGTCGAACCCCGGGACAGAAAACTACTGAAGCTTTCTTT,CASSRTPGQKTTEAFF
TRBJ2-5,.,TRBV2,15,.,TGTGCCAGCAGTGAATGGAACAGATTACAAGAGACCCAGTACTTC,CASSEWNRLQETQYF
TRBJ1-2,.,TRBV11-2,11,.,TGTGCCAGCACCATCGGGATCTCCCCCACCTTC,CASTIGISPTF
TRBJ1-1,.,TRBV5-5,14,.,TGTGCCAGCAGCCGGCCGGGGGATAACACTGAAGCTTTCTTT,CASSRPGDNTEAFF
TRBJ1-2,.,TRBV7-8,13,.,TGTGCCAGCAGCTTAGTACTAGGATGGGGCTACACCTTC,CASSLVLGWGYTF
TRBJ1-5,.,TRBV7-8,13,.,TGTGCCAGCAGCACCGGTCGGGATCAGCCCCAGCATTTT,CASSTGRDQPQHF
TRBJ1-2,.,TRBV2,13,.,TGTGCCAGCAGAACAGGGTCGGCCTATGGCTACACCTTC,CASRTGSAYGYTF
TRBJ2-2,.,TRBV7-9,15,few,TGTGCCAGCAGCTCTGGCCAGGGCAACACCGGGGAGCTGTTTTTT,CASSSGQGNTGELFF
TRBJ2-1,.,TRBV9,15,.,TGTGCCAGCAGCCCAGCTGGACAGTTTAACAATGAGCAGTTCTTC,CASSPAGQFNNEQFF
TRBJ2-6,.,TRBV18,18,.,TGTGCCAGCTCCCCCAGGGGCGGCTCGTCCTCTGGGGCCAACGTCCTGACTTTC,CASSPRGGSSSGANVLTF
TRBJ2-7,TRBD1,TRBV5-4,14,.,TGTGCCAGCAGCTTGGGACAGGGTAGCTACGAGCAGTACTTC,CASSLGQGSYEQYF
TRBJ1-1,.,TRBV27,16,.,TGTGCCAGCAGCGGTGACGGGGGGCGCGGGAACACTGAAGCTTTCTTT,CASSGDGGRGNTEAFF
TRBJ2-7,.,TRBV18,13,.,TGTGCCAGCTCACCACCGGGGAGCTACGAGCAGTACTTC,CASSPPGSYEQYF
TRBJ1-2,.,TRBV10-2,13,.,TGCGCCAGCAGTGAGGCGGCAGAGTTTGGCTACACCTTC,CASSEAAEFGYTF
TRBJ1-2,TRBD1,TRBV10-3,16,few,TGTGCCATCAGTGAGTCGGGACAGGATAGTAACTATGGCTACACCTTC,CAISESGQDSNYGYTF
TRBJ1-4,.,TRBV4-2,16,once,TGTGCCAGCAGCCAGACAGCGTTTGGGACTAATGAAAAACTGTTTTTT,CASSQTAFGTNEKLFF
TRBJ1-4,TRBD1,TRBV6-5,15,.,TGTGCCAGCAGTGCATTGACAGGGAGTAGCGAAAAACTGTTTTTT,CASSALTGSSEKLFF
TRBJ2-5,.,TRBV6-1,15,once,TGTGCCAGCAGAGGGGCCCCCCTGACTCAAGAGACCCAGTACTTC,CASRGAPLTQETQYF
TRBJ2-1,.,TRBV2,15,.,TGTGCCAGCAGTGAGGGTCGCGGGCGTAGCAATGAGCAGTTCTTC,CASSEGRGRSNEQFF
TRBJ1-2,.,TRBV10-3,12,few,TGTGCCATCTCGGTGGCTAACTATGGCTACACCTTC,CAISVANYGYTF
TRBJ1-5,.,TRBV6-1,13,.,TGTGCCAGCAGTGAAGGGGGGCATCAGCCCCAGCATTTT,CASSEGGHQPQHF
TRBJ2-2,.,TRBV5-4,15,.,TGTGCCAGCAGCTTGTCCGGGGTTTACACCGGGGAGCTGTTTTTT,CASSLSGVYTGELFF
TRBJ1-1,TRBD1,TRBV18,14,.,TGTGCCACCACCCGAACGACAGGGGGAACTGAAGCTTTCTTT,CATTRTTGGTEAFF